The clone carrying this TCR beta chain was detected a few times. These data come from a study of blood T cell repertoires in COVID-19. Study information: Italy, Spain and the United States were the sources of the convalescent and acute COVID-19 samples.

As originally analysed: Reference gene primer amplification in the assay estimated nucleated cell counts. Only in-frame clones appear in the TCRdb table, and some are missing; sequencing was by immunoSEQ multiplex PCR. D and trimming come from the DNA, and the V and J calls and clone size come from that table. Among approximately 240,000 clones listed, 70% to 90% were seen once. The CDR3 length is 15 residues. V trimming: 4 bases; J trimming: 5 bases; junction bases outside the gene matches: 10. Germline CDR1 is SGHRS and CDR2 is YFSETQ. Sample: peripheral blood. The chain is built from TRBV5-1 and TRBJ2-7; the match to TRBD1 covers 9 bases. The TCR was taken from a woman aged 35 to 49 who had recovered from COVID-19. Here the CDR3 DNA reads TGCGCCAGCAGCGCCCCCGGGACAGGGAGCGACGAGCAGTACTTC. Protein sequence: CASSAPGTGSDEQYF.